Each of the 19 T cell receptor beta chains below was sequenced from the same sample in a study of blood T cell repertoires in COVID-19. Produced via immunoSEQ multiplex PCR; TCRdb's table is partial and in-frame only. This repertoire shows 200,000 to 250,000 clones, 70% to 90% found once; its top ten account for 2.5% to 3.5%. Sequenced input: PBMCs or T cells enriched from blood (not recorded which). The origin of the receptors is a woman in her fifties or sixties in a cohort exposed to, infected with or recovered from COVID-19 (not recorded which).

The chain is built from TRBV15 and TRBJ2-7, with TRBD1 identical over 8 bases. With V trimmed by 0 bases and J by 5 bases, 6 bases remained unmatched. The germline gives CDR1 LNHNV, CDR2 YYDKDF (reference sequence). This CDR3 has 15 amino acids. In nucleotides, the CDR3 is TGTGCCACCAGCAGAGATCCGGCGACAGGGGACGAGCAGTACTTC. Its translation: CATSRDPATGDEQYF.

The V gene is TRBV28, the J gene TRBJ2-3; 8 nucleotides line up with TRBD2. CDR3 length equals 16 residues. The trim removed 7 bases at V and 6 bases at J, leaving 15 bases unmatched. CDR1 MDHEN and CDR2 SYDVKM come from the germline V gene. The CDR3, as DNA: TGTGCCAGCATTTCAACACCGGGACTAGTGGCGGATACGCAGTATTTT. Residues: CASISTPGLVADTQYF.

This clone was detected a few times. The J gene is TRBJ1-1, the V gene TRBV29-1; D remains unclear. This CDR3 region has 13 residues. The germline gives CDR1 SQVTM, CDR2 ANQGSEA. V gave up 3 bases and J gave up 1 base, with 9 bases separating them. The CDR3 bases are TGCAGCGTTGAGGGCATTTCGAACACTGAAGCTTTCTTT. This translates into CSVEGISNTEAFF.

The gene calls are TRBV6-6 and TRBJ1-1, with 9 positions matching TRBD1. In germline, CDR1 is MNHNY, CDR2 SVGAGI (reference sequence). J gave up 3 bases and V 5 bases, and 7 bases lay outside the gene matches. This CDR3 comprises 15 residues. The chain's CDR3 is CASSRYRDRDTEAFF. The CDR3 DNA sequence: TGTGCCAGCAGTAGATACCGGGACAGGGACACTGAAGCTTTCTTT.

This sequence joins TRBV19 and TRBJ2-7, with D maybe TRBD1 (5 bases). This CDR3 comprises 14 residues. The germline V gene encodes CDR1 LNHDA and CDR2 SQIVND (reference sequence). Trimming pared 6 bases from V and 0 bases from J, leaving 12 bases between. The CDR3 region is CASSKQVNSYEQYF. Written as DNA, the CDR3 is TGTGCCAGTAGCAAACAGGTCAACTCCTACGAGCAGTACTTC. Variable domain in full (rest from reference TRBV19 and TRBJ2-7): DGGITQSPKYLFRKEGQNVTLSCEQNLNHDAMYWYRQDPGQGLRLIYYSQIVNDFQKGDIAEGYSVSREKKESFPLTVTSAQKNPTAFYLCASSKQVNSYEQYFGPGTRLTVT.

The chain has TRBV29-1 and TRBJ1-1; TRBD1 aligns across 8 bases. The CDR3 has 16 residues. CDR1 SQVTM and CDR2 ANQGSEA come from the germline V gene. V dropped 4 bases and J dropped 11; count of bases not matched to a gene: 21. The chain's CDR3 is CSVVSTGGGGPVWAFF. Written as DNA, the CDR3 is TGCAGCGTTGTATCCACAGGGGGAGGTGGTCCTGTGTGGGCTTTCTTT.

The genes are TRBV14 and TRBJ2-1, with a possible D match to TRBD2 (5 bases). The CDR3 extends over 14 amino acids. The V end was cut by 0 bases, the J end by 9 bases, with 12 bases between. Germline V gene data show CDR1 as SGHDN and CDR2 as FVKESK. CDR3 loop: CASSQDWRSGEQFF. For the CDR3, the DNA is TGTGCCAGCAGCCAAGATTGGCGCAGCGGTGAGCAGTTCTTC. Variable domain in full (rest from reference TRBV14 and TRBJ2-1): EAGVTQFPSHSVIEKGQTVTLRCDPISGHDNLYWYRRVMGKEIKFLLHFVKESKQDESGMPNNRFLAERTGGTYSTLKVQPAELEDSGVYFCASSQDWRSGEQFFGPGTRLTVL.

The chain is built from TRBV2 and TRBJ1-4, with D tentatively TRBD1 (5 bases). The CDR3 has 15 amino acids. Trimming stripped 5 bases from V and 6 bases from J, with 16 bases between. CDR1 and CDR2 (germline): SNHLY, FYNNEI. For the CDR3, the DNA is TGTGCCAGCAGTCCCGACAGATCTACCCATGAAAAACTGTTTTTT. As protein: CASSPDRSTHEKLFF.

The chain links TRBV2 to TRBJ2-7; 8 nucleotides align to TRBD1. Germline V gene lookup returns CDR1 SNHLY and CDR2 FYNNEI. The CDR3 is 14 amino acids. Unmatched junction bases numbered 5, after V lost 6 bases and J lost 1 base. CDR3 sequence: CASSGQGLSYEQYF. The DNA of the CDR3 is TGTGCCAGCAGCGGACAGGGTCTTTCCTACGAGCAGTACTTC.

This clone was found once. The rearrangement links TRBV2 to TRBJ1-1, with D unresolved. Per germline, CDR1 SNHLY and CDR2 FYNNEI. Trimming stripped 7 bases from V and 5 bases from J, with 11 bases between. The CDR3 runs 12 residues. CDR3 loop: CASKRIGTEAFF. The CDR3 DNA follows: TGTGCCAGCAAGCGGATCGGGACTGAAGCTTTCTTT.

This clone was found once. J is TRBJ1-1 and V is TRBV29-1, with no clear D. Germline V gene data show CDR1 as SQVTM and CDR2 as ANQGSEA. V was pared by 7 bases and J by 5 bases, with 8 bases between. The CDR3 totals 10 residues. The CDR3 sequence is CSAEWTEAFF. Written as DNA, the CDR3 is TGCAGCGCCGAGTGGACTGAAGCTTTCTTT.

The V and J genes are TRBV18 and TRBJ1-2, with 8 bases aligning to TRBD1. CDR1 is KGHSH, CDR2 LQKENI, per germline. V was pared by 6 bases and J by 8 bases, with 17 bases of the junction left unmatched. The CDR3 length is 16 residues. Written as DNA, the CDR3 is TGTGCCAGCTCCCAGGCTATAGGACAGGGAGTTGGCGGCTACACCTTC. Amino acid sequence: CASSQAIGQGVGGYTF.

V gene TRBV18 combines with J gene TRBJ2-1; 9 nucleotides match TRBD2. Germline V gene lookup returns CDR1 KGHSH and CDR2 LQKENI. This CDR3 has 16 amino acids. Trimming took 6 bases from V and 4 from J; bases not matched to a gene: 10. The DNA for the CDR3 is TGTGCCAGCTCGCCAGGCGGGGGGGCCGGTTACAATGAGCAGTTCTTC. Protein product: CASSPGGGAGYNEQFF.

This clone has a handful of counts. The chain links TRBV28 to TRBJ1-2; 9 bases match TRBD1. Per germline, CDR1 MDHEN and CDR2 SYDVKM. Germline trimming cut 5 bases from V and 1 base from J; bases unmatched to any gene: 5. The CDR3 totals 15 residues. This CDR3 is CASSRSGQGNYGYTF. CDR3 nucleotides: TGTGCCAGCAGTCGATCGGGACAGGGTAACTATGGCTACACCTTC.

The rearrangement links TRBV14 to TRBJ2-5; 11 bases are a match to TRBD2. Unmatched junction bases numbered 6, after V lost 1 base and J lost 2 bases. The CDR3 sequence is 17 residues long. Germline loops: CDR1 SGHDN, CDR2 FVKESK. CDR3: CASSQGFGTSGQETQYF. DNA for the CDR3: TGTGCCAGCAGCCAAGGATTCGGGACTAGCGGTCAAGAGACCCAGTACTTC.

The gene calls are TRBV10-1 and TRBJ2-3; D is unresolved. Deletions cut 4 bases from V and 2 bases from J, with 10 bases between. Germline V CDR1 and CDR2: WNHNN, SYGVQD (reference sequence). CDR3 length: 14 amino acids. CDR3 region: CASSAELFTDTQYF. The CDR3 bases are TGCGCCAGCAGTGCTGAGTTATTCACAGATACGCAGTATTTT.

The J gene is TRBJ2-3, the V gene TRBV13, with a tentative D call TRBD2 (6 bases). The V and J ends lost 4 bases and 5 bases respectively, with 16 bases between them. This CDR3 has 15 amino acids. From germline, CDR1 is PRHDT and CDR2 FYEKMQ (reference sequence). CDR3 sequence reads: CASSSTIIGGDTQYF. The CDR3 DNA follows: TGTGCCAGCAGCTCGACTATAATCGGGGGAGATACGCAGTATTTT.

The rearrangement links TRBV11-2 to TRBJ2-7; 10 nucleotides agree with TRBD1. The CDR3 totals 13 residues. Germline CDR1 reads SGHAT; CDR2 reads FQNNGV. Trimming removed 5 bases from V and 5 bases from J; junction bases left unmatched: 3. The CDR3 DNA is TGTGCCAGCAGCGGACAGGGGGTCAACGAGCAGTACTTC. As protein: CASSGQGVNEQYF.

The V gene is TRBV10-3, the J gene TRBJ1-1; the match to TRBD1 covers 12 bases. J gave up 6 bases and V 4 bases, and 6 bases lay outside the gene matches. CDR3 length: 15 amino acids. Per germline, CDR1 ENHRY and CDR2 SYGVKD. The CDR3 loop is CAISVLGQGASEAFF. In DNA, the CDR3 is TGTGCCATCAGTGTCTTGGGACAGGGGGCCTCTGAAGCTTTCTTT.